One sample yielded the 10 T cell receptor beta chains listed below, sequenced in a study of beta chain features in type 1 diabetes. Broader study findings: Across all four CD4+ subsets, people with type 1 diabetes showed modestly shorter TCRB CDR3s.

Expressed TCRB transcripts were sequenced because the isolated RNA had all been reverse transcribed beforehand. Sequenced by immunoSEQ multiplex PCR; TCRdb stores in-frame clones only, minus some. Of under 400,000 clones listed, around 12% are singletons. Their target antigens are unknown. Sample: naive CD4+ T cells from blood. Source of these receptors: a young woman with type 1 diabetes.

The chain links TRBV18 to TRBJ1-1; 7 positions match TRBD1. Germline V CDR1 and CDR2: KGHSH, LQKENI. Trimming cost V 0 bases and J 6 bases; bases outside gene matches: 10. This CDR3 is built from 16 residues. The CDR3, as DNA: TGTGCCAGCTCACCACCTTCGAGACAGGGAATTGCTGAAGCTTTCTTT. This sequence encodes CASSPPSRQGIAEAFF.

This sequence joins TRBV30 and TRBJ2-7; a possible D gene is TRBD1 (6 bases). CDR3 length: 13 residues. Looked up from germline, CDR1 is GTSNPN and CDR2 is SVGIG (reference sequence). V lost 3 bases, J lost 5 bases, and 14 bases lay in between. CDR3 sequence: CAWSLQGPNEQYF. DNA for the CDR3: TGTGCCTGGAGCCTACAGGGTCCCAACGAGCAGTACTTC.

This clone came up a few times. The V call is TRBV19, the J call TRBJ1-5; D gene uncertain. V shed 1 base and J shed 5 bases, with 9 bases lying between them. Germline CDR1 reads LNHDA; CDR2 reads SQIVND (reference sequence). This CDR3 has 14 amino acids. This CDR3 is CASSIVRGDQPQHF. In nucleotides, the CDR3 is TGTGCCAGTAGTATAGTACGCGGTGATCAGCCCCAGCATTTT.

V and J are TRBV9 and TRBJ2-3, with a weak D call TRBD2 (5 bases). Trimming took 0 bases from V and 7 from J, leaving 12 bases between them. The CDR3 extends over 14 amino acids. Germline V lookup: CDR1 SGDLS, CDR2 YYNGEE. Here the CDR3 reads CASSVASTSNTQYF. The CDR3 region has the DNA TGTGCCAGCAGCGTAGCTAGCACTTCCAATACGCAGTATTTT.

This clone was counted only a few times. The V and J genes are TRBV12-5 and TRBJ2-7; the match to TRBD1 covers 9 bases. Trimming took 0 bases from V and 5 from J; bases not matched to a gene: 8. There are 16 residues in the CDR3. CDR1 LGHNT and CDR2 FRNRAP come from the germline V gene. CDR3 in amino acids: CASGLVVGQGTHEQYF. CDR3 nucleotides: TGTGCTAGTGGTTTGGTAGTTGGACAGGGGACCCACGAGCAGTACTTC.

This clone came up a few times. The CDR3 nucleotides are TGTGCCAGCAGTTACTCGAGGGACTCCTATAATTCACCCCTCCACTTT. Amino acid sequence: CASSYSRDSYNSPLHF. The chain recombines TRBV6-5 with TRBJ1-6, with no clear D. Germline CDR1 and CDR2: MNHEY and SVGAGI. The CDR3 covers 16 residues. V lost 0 bases to trimming and J lost 0 bases, with 6 bases between them.

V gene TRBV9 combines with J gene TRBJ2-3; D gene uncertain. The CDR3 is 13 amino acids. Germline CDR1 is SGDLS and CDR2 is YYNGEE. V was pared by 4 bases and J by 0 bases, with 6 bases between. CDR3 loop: CASSPTSTDTQYF. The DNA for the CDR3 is TGTGCCAGCAGCCCTACCAGCACAGATACGCAGTATTTT.

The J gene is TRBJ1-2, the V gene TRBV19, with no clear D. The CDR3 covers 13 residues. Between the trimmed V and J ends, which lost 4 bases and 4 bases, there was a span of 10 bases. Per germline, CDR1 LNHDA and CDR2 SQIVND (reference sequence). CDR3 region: CASSSPQTYGYTF. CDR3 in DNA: TGTGCCAGTAGTAGTCCACAGACCTATGGCTACACCTTC.

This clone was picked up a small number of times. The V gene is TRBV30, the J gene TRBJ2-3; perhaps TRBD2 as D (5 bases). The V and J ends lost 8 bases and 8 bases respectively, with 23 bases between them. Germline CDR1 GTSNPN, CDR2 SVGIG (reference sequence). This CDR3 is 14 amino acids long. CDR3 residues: CAGVTIGPGGTQYF. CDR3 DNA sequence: TGTGCCGGGGTGACTATAGGCCCAGGTGGTACGCAGTATTTT.

In DNA form, the CDR3 reads TGTGCCAGCAGCTTAAGACAGGGGTTACACGAGCAGTACTTC. Encoded protein: CASSLRQGLHEQYF. V usage is TRBV13 and J usage is TRBJ2-7; TRBD1 matches 8 bases. CDR1 and CDR2 from the germline V gene are PRHDT and FYEKMQ (reference sequence). V was clipped by 2 bases and J by 5 bases; unmatched bases: 5. The length of the CDR3 is 14 residues.